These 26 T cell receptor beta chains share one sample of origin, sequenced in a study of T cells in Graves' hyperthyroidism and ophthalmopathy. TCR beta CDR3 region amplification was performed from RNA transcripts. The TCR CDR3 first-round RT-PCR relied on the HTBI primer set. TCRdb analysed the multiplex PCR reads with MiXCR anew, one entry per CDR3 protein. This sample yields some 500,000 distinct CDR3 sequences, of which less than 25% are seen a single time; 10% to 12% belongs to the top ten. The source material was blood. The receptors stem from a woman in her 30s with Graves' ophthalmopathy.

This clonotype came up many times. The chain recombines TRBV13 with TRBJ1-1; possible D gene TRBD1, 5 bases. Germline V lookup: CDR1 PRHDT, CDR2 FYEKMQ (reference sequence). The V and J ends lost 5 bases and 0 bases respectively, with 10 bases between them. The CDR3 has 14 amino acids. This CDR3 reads CASSEGLMNTEAFF. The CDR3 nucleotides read TGTGCCAGCAGCGAGGGACTCATGAACACTGAAGCTTTCTTT.

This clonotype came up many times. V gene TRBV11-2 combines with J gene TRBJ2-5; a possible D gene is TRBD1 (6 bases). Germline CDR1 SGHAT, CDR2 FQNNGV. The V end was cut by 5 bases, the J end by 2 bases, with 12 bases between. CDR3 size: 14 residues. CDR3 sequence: CASSLSTGQETQYF. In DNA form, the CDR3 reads TGTGCCAGCAGCCTATCAACAGGGCAAGAGACCCAGTACTTC.

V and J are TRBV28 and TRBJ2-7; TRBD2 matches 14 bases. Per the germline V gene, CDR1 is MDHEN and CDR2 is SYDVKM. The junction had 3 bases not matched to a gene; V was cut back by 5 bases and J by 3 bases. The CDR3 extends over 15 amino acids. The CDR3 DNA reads TGTGCCAGCAGTCCAGGACTAGCGGGAGGCTACGAGCAGTACTTC. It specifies CASSPGLAGGYEQYF.

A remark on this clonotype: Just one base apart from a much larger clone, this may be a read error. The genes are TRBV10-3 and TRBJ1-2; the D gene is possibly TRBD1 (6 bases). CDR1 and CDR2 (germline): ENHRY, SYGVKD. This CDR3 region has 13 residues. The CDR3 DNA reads TGTGCCTTCAGTGCAGGGGCTTGGTATGGCTACACCTTC. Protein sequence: CAFSAGAWYGYTF.

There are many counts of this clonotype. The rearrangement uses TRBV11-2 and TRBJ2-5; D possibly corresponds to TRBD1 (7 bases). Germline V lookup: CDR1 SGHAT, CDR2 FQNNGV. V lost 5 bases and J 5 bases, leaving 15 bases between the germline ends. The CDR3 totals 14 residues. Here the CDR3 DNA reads TGTGCCAGCAGCGCGGGACAGTCAACGGAGACCCAGTACTTC. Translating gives CASSAGQSTETQYF.

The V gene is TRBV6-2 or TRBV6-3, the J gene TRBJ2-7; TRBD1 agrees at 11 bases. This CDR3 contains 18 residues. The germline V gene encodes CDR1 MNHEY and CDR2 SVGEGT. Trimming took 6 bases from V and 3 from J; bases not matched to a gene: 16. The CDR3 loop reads CASSPTRTGGFPYYEQYF. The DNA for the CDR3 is TGTGCCAGCAGCCCAACCCGGACAGGGGGCTTCCCCTACTACGAGCAGTACTTC.

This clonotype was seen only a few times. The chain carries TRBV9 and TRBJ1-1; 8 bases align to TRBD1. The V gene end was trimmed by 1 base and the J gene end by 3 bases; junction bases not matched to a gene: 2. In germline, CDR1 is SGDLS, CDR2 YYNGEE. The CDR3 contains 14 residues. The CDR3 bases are TGTGCCAGCAGCGTAAAGACAGGGGACACTGAAGCTTTCTTT. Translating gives CASSVKTGDTEAFF.

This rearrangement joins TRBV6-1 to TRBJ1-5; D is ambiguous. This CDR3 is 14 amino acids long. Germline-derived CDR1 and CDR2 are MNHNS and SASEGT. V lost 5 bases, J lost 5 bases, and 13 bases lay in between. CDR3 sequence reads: CASSRAGIYQPQHF. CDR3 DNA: TGTGCCAGCAGTCGGGCGGGGATTTATCAGCCCCAGCATTTT.

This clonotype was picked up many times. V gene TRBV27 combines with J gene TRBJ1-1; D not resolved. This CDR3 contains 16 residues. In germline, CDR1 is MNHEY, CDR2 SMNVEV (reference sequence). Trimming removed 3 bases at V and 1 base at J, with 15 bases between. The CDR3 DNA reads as TGTGCCAGCAGTTTCCTGCCGGCCCCGGAGAACACTGAAGCTTTCTTT. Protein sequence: CASSFLPAPENTEAFF.

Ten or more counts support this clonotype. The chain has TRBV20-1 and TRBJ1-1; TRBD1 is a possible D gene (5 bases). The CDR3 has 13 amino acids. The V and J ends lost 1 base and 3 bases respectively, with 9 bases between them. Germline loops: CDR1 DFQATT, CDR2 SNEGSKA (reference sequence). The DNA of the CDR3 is TGCAGTGCTAGAGGGATAGGGGACACTGAAGCTTTCTTT. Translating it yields CSARGIGDTEAFF.

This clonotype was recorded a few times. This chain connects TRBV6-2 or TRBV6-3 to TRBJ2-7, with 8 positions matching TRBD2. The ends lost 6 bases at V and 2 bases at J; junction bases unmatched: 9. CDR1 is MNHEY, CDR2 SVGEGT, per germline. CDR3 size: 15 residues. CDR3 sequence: CASSWTSKSTYEQYF. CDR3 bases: TGTGCCAGCAGCTGGACTAGCAAGAGCACCTACGAGCAGTACTTC.

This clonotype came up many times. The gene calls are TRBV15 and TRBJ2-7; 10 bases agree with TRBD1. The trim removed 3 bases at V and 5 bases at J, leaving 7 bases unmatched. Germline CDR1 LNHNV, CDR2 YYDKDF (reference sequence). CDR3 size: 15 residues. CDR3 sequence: CATSRRDRGQDEQYF. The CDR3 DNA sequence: TGTGCCACCAGCAGGAGGGACAGGGGTCAGGACGAGCAGTACTTC.

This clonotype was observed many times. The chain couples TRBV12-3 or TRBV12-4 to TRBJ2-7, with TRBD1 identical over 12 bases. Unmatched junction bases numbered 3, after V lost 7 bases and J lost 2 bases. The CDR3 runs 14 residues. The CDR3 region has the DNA TGTGCCAGCACAGGGACAGGGGGCACCTACGAGCAGTACTTC. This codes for CASTGTGGTYEQYF.

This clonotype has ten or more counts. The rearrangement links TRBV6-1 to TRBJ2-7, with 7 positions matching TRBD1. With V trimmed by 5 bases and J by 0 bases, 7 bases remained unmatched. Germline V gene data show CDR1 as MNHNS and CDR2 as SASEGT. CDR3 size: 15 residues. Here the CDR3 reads CASSPTRDSSYEQYF. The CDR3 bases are TGTGCCAGCAGTCCAACCCGGGACAGCTCCTACGAGCAGTACTTC.

The CDR3 region is CAISESVSYSSADYGYTF. CDR3 DNA: TGTGCCATCAGTGAGTCGGTTTCCTATTCCTCCGCGGACTATGGCTACACCTTC. This rearrangement joins TRBV10-3 to TRBJ1-2; D uncertain. CDR3 size: 18 residues. The germline V gene encodes CDR1 ENHRY and CDR2 SYGVKD. V lost 0 bases to trimming and J lost 3 bases, with 20 bases between them.

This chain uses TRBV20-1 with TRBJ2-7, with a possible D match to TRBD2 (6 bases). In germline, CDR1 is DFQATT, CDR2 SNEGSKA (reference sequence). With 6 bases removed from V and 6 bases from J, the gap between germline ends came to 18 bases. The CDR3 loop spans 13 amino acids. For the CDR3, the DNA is TGCAGTGCCTCACTAGCACTCCTCGCCGAGCAGTACTTC. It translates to CSASLALLAEQYF.

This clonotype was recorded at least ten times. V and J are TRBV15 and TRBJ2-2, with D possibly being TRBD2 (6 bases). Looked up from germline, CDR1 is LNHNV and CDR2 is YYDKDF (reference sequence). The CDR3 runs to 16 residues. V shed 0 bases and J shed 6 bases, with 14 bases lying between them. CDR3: CATSRDLGGIAGELFF. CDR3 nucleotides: TGTGCCACCAGCAGAGATCTGGGGGGAATCGCCGGGGAGCTGTTTTTT.

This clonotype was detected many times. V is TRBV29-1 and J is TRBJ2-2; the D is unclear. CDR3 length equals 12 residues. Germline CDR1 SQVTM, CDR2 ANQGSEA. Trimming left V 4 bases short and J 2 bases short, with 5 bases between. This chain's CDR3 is CSVVRNTGELFF. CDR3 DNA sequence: TGCAGCGTTGTCAGAAACACCGGGGAGCTGTTTTTT.

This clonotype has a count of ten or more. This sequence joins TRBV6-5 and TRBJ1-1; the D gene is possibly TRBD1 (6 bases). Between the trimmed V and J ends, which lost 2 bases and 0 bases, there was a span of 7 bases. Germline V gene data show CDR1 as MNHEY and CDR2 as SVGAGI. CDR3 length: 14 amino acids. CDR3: CASSYGGVNTEAFF. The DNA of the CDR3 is TGTGCCAGCAGTTACGGGGGCGTGAACACTGAAGCTTTCTTT.

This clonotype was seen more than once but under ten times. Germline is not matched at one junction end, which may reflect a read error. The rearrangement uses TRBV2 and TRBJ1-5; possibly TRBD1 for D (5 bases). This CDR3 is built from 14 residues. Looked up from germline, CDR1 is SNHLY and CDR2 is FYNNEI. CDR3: CASGDGGGSQPQHF. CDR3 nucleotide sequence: TGTGCCAGCGGTGATGGGGGGGGGTCTCAGCCCCAGCATTTT. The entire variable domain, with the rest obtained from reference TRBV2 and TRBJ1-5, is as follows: EPEVTQTPSHQVTQMGQEVILRCVPISNHLYFYWYRQILGQKVEFLVSFYNNEISEKSEIFDDQFSVERPDGSNFTLKIRSTKLEDSAMYFCASGDGGGSQPQHFGDGTRLSIL.

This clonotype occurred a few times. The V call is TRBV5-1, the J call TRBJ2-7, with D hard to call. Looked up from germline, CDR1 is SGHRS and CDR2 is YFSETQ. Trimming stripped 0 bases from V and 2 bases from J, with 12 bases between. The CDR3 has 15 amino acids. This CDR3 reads CASSLEASSAYEQYF. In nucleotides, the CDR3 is TGCGCCAGCAGCTTGGAAGCCAGTTCTGCCTACGAGCAGTACTTC.

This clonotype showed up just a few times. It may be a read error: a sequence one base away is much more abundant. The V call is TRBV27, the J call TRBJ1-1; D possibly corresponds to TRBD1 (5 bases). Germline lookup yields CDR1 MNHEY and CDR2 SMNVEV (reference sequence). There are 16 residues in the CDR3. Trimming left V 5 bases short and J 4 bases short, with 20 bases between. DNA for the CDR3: TGTGCCAGCAGTCCAATGCTCTGGGGCGTGAGCACTGAAGCTTTCTTT. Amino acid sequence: CASSPMLWGVSTEAFF.

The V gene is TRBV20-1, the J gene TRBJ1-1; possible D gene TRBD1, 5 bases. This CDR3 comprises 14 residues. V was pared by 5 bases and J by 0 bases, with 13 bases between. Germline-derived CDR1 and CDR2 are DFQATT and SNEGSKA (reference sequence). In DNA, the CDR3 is TGCAGTGCTCCCGGGACGGAGCTGAACACTGAAGCTTTCTTT. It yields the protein CSAPGTELNTEAFF.

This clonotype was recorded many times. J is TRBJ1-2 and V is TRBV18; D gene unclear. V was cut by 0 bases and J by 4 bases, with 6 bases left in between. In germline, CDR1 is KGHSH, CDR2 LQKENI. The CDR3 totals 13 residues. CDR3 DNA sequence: TGTGCCAGCTCACCACCGGAATCCTATGGCTACACCTTC. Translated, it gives CASSPPESYGYTF.

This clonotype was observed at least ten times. CDR3 sequence: CASSVATDGNTIYF. The CDR3 region has the DNA TGTGCCAGCAGCGTAGCGACCGATGGAAACACCATATATTTT. The rearrangement joins TRBV9 to TRBJ1-3; no reliable D call. Trimming cost V 0 bases and J 3 bases, with 7 bases left between them. CDR1 is SGDLS, CDR2 YYNGEE, per germline. The CDR3 consists of 14 residues.

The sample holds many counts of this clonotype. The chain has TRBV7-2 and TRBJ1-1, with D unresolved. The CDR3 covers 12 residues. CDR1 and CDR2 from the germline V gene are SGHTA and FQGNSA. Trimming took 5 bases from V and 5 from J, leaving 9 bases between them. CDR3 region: CASSPRWTEAFF. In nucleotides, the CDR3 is TGTGCCAGCAGCCCCCGTTGGACTGAAGCTTTCTTT.